A selection of T cell receptor beta chains follows, all from one sample in a study of shared T cell receptors in the human thymus. The protocol was immunoSEQ multiplex PCR, while the TCRdb copy is restricted to in-frame clones and leaves out a portion. The data show 650,000 to 950,000 clones, with 70% to 90% seen just once and around 0.0094% held by the top ten. Another study also made use of these data, one on human thymus T cells.

What was sequenced was thymocytes. The receptors shown here come from a girl under three years old with a congenital heart defect. Both conserved end residues are part of each CDR3. A D gene is named only where the DNA matches it firmly. Clone sizes are given selectively: once, few, many, or a class where the clone is expanded.

>.|18|TRBV9|.|TRBJ2-1
TGTGCCAGCAGCGCCCCAGCCGGGGAGAGGGCATGGTATGATGAGCAGTTCTTC
CASSAPAGERAWYDEQFF
>few|14|TRBV5-6|TRBD1|TRBJ1-5
TGTGCCAGCAGCCGACAGGGCCCCCGGCAGCCCCAGCATTTT
CASSRQGPRQPQHF
>few|14|TRBV11-2|.|TRBJ1-1
TGTGCCAGCAGCTTAATTTCGGGGTGGGCTGAAGCTTTCTTT
CASSLISGWAEAFF
>.|19|TRBV27|TRBD2|TRBJ2-3
TGTGCCAGCAGTCCGGAGGCTAGCGGGGGGGCCCGGGGCACAGATACGCAGTATTTT
CASSPEASGGARGTDTQYF
>.|14|TRBV30|.|TRBJ2-1
TGTGCCTGGGCCCCCAGGGTCTCGTACAATGAGCAGTTCTTC
CAWAPRVSYNEQFF
>.|18|TRBV4-1|TRBD2|TRBJ2-1
TGCGCCAGCAGCCAAAGATTAATGACTAGCCGGACCTACAATGAGCAGTTCTTC
CASSQRLMTSRTYNEQFF
>.|18|TRBV19|.|TRBJ2-6
TGTGCCAGTAGTTACCAAGACAGGTTCAGCTCTGGGGCCAACGTCCTGACTTTC
CASSYQDRFSSGANVLTF
>.|12|TRBV6-1|.|TRBJ2-7
TGTGCCAGCAGTGAAGCCCCGTACGAGCAGTACTTC
CASSEAPYEQYF
>once|17|TRBV25-1|TRBD2|TRBJ2-1
TGTGCCAGCAGTGAATGTGGGACTAGCGGGGAACACAATGAGCAGTTCTTC
CASSECGTSGEHNEQFF
>.|14|TRBV6-5|.|TRBJ1-1
TGTGCCAGCAGCTCCTGGACAGTAGCCACTGAAGCTTTCTTT
CASSSWTVATEAFF
>.|14|TRBV7-2|.|TRBJ1-3
TGTGCCAGCATTCATCCCGGGGTTGTGGCCACCATATATTTT
CASIHPGVVATIYF
>.|15|TRBV5-1|.|TRBJ2-5
TGCGCCAGCAGCTTGACCTTGACAGTGCGGGAGACCCAGTACTTC
CASSLTLTVRETQYF
>.|15|TRBV5-1|.|TRBJ2-3
TGCGCCAGCAGCCTGACAAGTGCTAGCACAGATACGCAGTATTTT
CASSLTSASTDTQYF
>.|12|TRBV7-6|.|TRBJ2-1
TGTGCCAGCAGCCCTGGAGAGGGCGGGCAGTTCTTC
CASSPGEGGQFF
>.|15|TRBV6-1|.|TRBJ1-4
TGTGCCAGCAGTGAGGTGGGGAGTACTAATGAAAAACTGTTTTTT
CASSEVGSTNEKLFF
>.|18|TRBV5-5|.|TRBJ1-5
TGTGCCAGCAGCTTGGATACAGGGAGTTTGGTTATCGGTCAGCCCCAGCATTTT
CASSLDTGSLVIGQPQHF
>.|15|TRBV27|.|TRBJ1-5
TGTGCCAGCAGTCCCCGGGGAGGGGTGGGTCAGCCCCAGCATTTT
CASSPRGGVGQPQHF
>.|18|TRBV27|TRBD2|TRBJ2-5
TGTGCCAGCAGAAGTCCCGGGACTAGCGGGGGACTACAAGAGACCCAGTACTTC
CASRSPGTSGGLQETQYF
>.|11|TRBV6-6|.|TRBJ1-2
TGTGCCAGCAGTTCTTACTATGGCTACACCTTC
CASSSYYGYTF
>once|13|TRBV10-1|TRBD2|TRBJ2-3
TGCGCCAGCAGTGGAGAAAGAGCGGGGGGGCGGTATTTT
CASSGERAGGRYF
>.|17|TRBV5-4|.|TRBJ2-3
TGTGCCAGCAGCTCGGAGGCTCTAGGTACCCCAGCAGATACGCAGTATTTT
CASSSEALGTPADTQYF
>few|16|TRBV9|TRBD1|TRBJ2-7
TGTGCCAGCAGCGTAGAAGGACAGGGGACTTCCTACGAGCAGTACTTC
CASSVEGQGTSYEQYF
>.|21|TRBV7-4|TRBD1|TRBJ1-1
TGTGCCAGCAGCGGAAGATACAGGGGTATGGCGATGAACACTCGGCGTTCTGAAGCTTTCTTT
CASSGRYRGMAMNTRRSEAFF
>.|12|TRBV6-6|.|TRBJ1-2
TGTGCCAGCAGCTATCTTAGCTATGGCTACACCTTC
CASSYLSYGYTF
>once|13|TRBV18|TRBD1|TRBJ1-2
TGTGCCAGCTCACTAGAGGACAGGACACTCTACACCTTC
CASSLEDRTLYTF
>.|14|TRBV6-5|.|TRBJ2-5
TGTGCCAGCAGTTACACTAGGAGGGGGCAGACCCAGTACTTC
CASSYTRRGQTQYF
>.|12|TRBV12-5|.|TRBJ1-3
TGTGCTAGTGGTTTGGTACAGAACACCATATATTTT
CASGLVQNTIYF
>few|15|TRBV30|TRBD1|TRBJ1-2
TGTGCCTGGAGATCCAGAGGGACAGAAGGCTATGGCTACACCTTC
CAWRSRGTEGYGYTF
>.|15|TRBV4-1|.|TRBJ2-7
TGCGCCAGCAGCCAAGCCGGAAACAGTCCCTACGAGCAGTACTTC
CASSQAGNSPYEQYF
>.|14|TRBV2|.|TRBJ1-5
TGTGCCAGCAGTGGGGAGAATAGCAATCAGCCCCAGCATTTT
CASSGENSNQPQHF
>.|15|TRBV30|TRBD1|TRBJ1-6
TGTGCCTGGAGGGGCCGGGACAGAAATAATTCCCCCCTCCACTTT
CAWRGRDRNNSPLHF
>few|16|TRBV5-1|TRBD1|TRBJ1-1
TGCGCCAGTCGGGACAGGCCGCGTCCCGTGAACACTGAAGCTTTCTTT
CASRDRPRPVNTEAFF
>.|14|TRBV6-5|TRBD1|TRBJ1-2
TGTGCCAGCAGTACCCGGGACAGACTCTATGGCTACACCTTC
CASSTRDRLYGYTF
>once|12|TRBV14|.|TRBJ1-1
TGTGCCAGCAGCCAAGAAAGCTTGCCAGCTTTCTTT
CASSQESLPAFF
>.|15|TRBV19|.|TRBJ2-2
TGTGCCAGTAGTTGGACGGGAGAGAACACCGGGGAGCTGTTTTTT
CASSWTGENTGELFF
>few|15|TRBV28|.|TRBJ1-2
TGTGCCAGCAGTTTAGGAGGGCTGAGAGGCTCTGGCTACACCTTC
CASSLGGLRGSGYTF
>.|23|TRBV14|TRBD1|TRBJ2-1
TGTGCCAGCAGCCAAGATTGGGAACGATACGGGACAGGGTTTCAGAGCTCCTACAATGAGCAGTTCTTC
CASSQDWERYGTGFQSSYNEQFF
>.|12|TRBV11-2|.|TRBJ2-2
TGTGCCAGCAGCCCCGTAACCGGGGAGCTGTTTTTT
CASSPVTGELFF
>.|17|TRBV28|.|TRBJ2-6
TGTGCCAGCAGCTTACAGGAGCCCTCGGGAGGGGCCAACGTCCTGACTTTC
CASSLQEPSGGANVLTF
>once|13|TRBV29-1|TRBD1|TRBJ1-1
TGCAGCGTTGAGACGACAGGGCCCACTGAAGCTTTCTTT
CSVETTGPTEAFF
>.|15|TRBV7-9|TRBD1|TRBJ2-7
TGTGCCAGCAGGCTACACGGACAGGGTATCGACGAGCAGTACTTC
CASRLHGQGIDEQYF
>.|14|TRBV15|.|TRBJ1-1
TGTGCCACCAAAACCCACCAGTTGAACACTGAAGCTTTCTTT
CATKTHQLNTEAFF
>.|17|TRBV7-2|TRBD2|TRBJ2-1
TGTGCCAGCAGCCAAAGGACTAGCGGGGGCGCCTACAATGAGCAGTTCTTC
CASSQRTSGGAYNEQFF
>.|10|TRBV28|.|TRBJ1-5
TGTGCCAGCAACGGTCAGCCCCAGCATTTT
CASNGQPQHF
>.|18|TRBV4-3|TRBD1|TRBJ1-2
TGCGCCAGCAGCCTCTTTGGGGACAGCTTAACGAGAAACTATGGCTACACCTTC
CASSLFGDSLTRNYGYTF
>once|15|TRBV9|.|TRBJ1-6
TGTGCCAGCAGCAGTTCGTACACAGGGAAATCCCCCCTCCACTTT
CASSSSYTGKSPLHF